This TCR beta chain was identified in a study of T cell repertoires in cytomegalovirus infection. Study context: Both recently identified HLA-C-restricted and well-studied HLA-B-restricted CMV epitopes were used in the study. Indications came from public TCR beta signatures; they pointed to CMV infection and to a matching HLA type. Whole-study findings and limits: Carriers of CMV plus the relevant HLA were identified by cumulative public TCR beta family frequency. CMV-specific TCR beta clonotypes restricted by HLA-C dominated the ex vivo response.

The CDR3 length is 17 residues. Germline CDR1 is MNHNS and CDR2 is SASEGT. V was pared by 4 bases and J by 0 bases, with 8 bases of the junction left unmatched. Notes on this clonotype: Antigen: not known.

Using its own MiXCR run on the reads, TCRdb lists one record per CDR3 protein. The data contain some 310,000 distinct CDR3 sequences, around a quarter of them seen just once; the ten biggest clones take up 10% to 15%. The specimen comprised cultured PBMCs, sampled from culture after CMV antigen stimulation. The chain recombines TRBV6-1 with TRBJ1-5; 8 nucleotides align to TRBD1. This clonotype was obtained from a human donor in good health (CMV status not recorded). Some clones in this sample may be carry-over from other donors' samples. CDR3 protein: CASSATRTGYSNQPQHF. The DNA of the CDR3 is TGTGCCAGCAGTGCGACCCGGACAGGGTATAGCAATCAGCCCCAGCATTTT.